This T cell receptor (beta chain) was retrieved from a study of identifying expanded T cells in peripheral blood. Clones were sequenced by immunoSEQ multiplex PCR, and TCRdb holds only the in-frame ones, with some missing. The table shows around 68,000 clones, with roughly 86% occurring only once. CDR3 length: 14 amino acids. In germline, CDR1 is ENHRY, CDR2 SYGVKD. V shed 3 bases and J shed 1 base, with 10 bases lying between them. The sample taken for sequencing was blood. V and J are TRBV10-3 and TRBJ2-7, with unresolved D. The sequence was obtained from a person between 18 and 70 years old in good health. CDR3: CAISDPTISYEQYF. In nucleotides, the CDR3 is TGTGCCATCAGTGACCCCACAATTTCCTACGAGCAGTACTTC.